This T cell receptor (beta chain) appears in the sequencing data of a study of human T cells and chemical hapten exposure. Study details: Each week of the roughly 22-week study, patients had diphenylcyclopropenone applied to the scalp. Overall study results and limits: Following DPC sensitization, TCRs present above 1 in 1000 frequency showed no change.

About this clonotype: The antigen is unknown.

Trimming took 5 bases from V and 4 from J, leaving 11 bases between them. This CDR3 is built from 13 residues. TCRdb ran MiXCR on the RACE reads and lists one entry per CDR3 protein. The repertoire consists of about 97,000 distinct CDR3 sequences, with 25% to 30% occurring once and the leading ten covering approximately 10%. Noted time point: patch test 3, about 24 weeks after DPC sensitization. The treatment denotes: therapeutic diphenylcyclopropenone sensitization with weekly scalp DPC. The drawing of blood occurred before each patch test was applied. This sequence was found in a man aged 35 to 55 with alopecia areata. Some clones in this sample may be carry-over from other donors' samples. This sequence joins TRBV12-3 or TRBV12-4 and TRBJ1-2; D ambiguous. The specimen comprised whole blood, sampled in connection with sensitization to the hapten diphenylcyclopropenone (DPC). This CDR3 reads CASSPQEIYGYTF. CDR3 DNA sequence: TGTGCCAGCAGTCCCCAGGAGATCTATGGCTACACCTTC.